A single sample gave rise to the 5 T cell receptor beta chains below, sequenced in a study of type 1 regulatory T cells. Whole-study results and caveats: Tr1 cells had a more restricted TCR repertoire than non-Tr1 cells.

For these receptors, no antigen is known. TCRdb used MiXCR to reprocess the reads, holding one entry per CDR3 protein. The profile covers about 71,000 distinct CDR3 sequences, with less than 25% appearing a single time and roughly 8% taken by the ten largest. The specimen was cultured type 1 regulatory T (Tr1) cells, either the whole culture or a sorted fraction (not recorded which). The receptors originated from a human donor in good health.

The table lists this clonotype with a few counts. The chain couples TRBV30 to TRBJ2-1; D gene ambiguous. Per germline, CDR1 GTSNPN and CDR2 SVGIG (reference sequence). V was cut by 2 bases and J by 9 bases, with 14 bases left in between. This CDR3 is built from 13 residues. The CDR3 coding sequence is TGTGCCTGGAGTTTACCCCCCCCGGGTGAGCAGTTCTTC. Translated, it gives CAWSLPPPGEQFF.

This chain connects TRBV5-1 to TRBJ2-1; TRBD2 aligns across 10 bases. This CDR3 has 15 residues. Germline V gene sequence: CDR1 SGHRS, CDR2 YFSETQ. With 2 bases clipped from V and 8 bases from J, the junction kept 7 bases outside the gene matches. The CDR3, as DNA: TGCGCCAGCAGCTTAGCGGGAGGGCCTGGCGATGAGCAGTTCTTC. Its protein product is CASSLAGGPGDEQFF.

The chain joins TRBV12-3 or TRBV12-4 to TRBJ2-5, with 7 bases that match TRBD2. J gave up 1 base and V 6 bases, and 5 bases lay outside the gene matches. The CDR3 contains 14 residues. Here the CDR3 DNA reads TGTGCCAGCAGGGCTAGCGGACGCCAAGAGACCCAGTACTTC. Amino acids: CASRASGRQETQYF.

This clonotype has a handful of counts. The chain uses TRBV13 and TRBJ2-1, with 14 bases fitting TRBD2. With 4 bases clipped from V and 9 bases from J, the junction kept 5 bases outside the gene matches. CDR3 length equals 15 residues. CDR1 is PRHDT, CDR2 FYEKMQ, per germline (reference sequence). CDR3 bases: TGTGCCAGCAGCTCGGGACTAGCGGGAGCCTCTGAGCAGTTCTTC. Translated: CASSSGLAGASEQFF.

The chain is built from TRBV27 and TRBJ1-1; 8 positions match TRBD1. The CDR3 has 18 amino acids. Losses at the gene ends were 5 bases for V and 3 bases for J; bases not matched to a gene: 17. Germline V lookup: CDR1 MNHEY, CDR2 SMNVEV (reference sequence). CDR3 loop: CASSPWTGFWLEDTEAFF. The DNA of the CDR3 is TGTGCCAGCAGTCCCTGGACAGGGTTTTGGTTGGAGGACACTGAAGCTTTCTTT.